This T cell receptor (beta chain) was identified in a study of PD-L1 blockade in urothelial cancer. There are 12 residues in the CDR3. Germline CDR1 is LNHDA and CDR2 is SQIVND (reference sequence). The ends were cut back, 9 bases at V and 2 bases at J, with 5 bases in the middle. The time point: pretreatment peripheral blood. Assay used: immunoSEQ multiplex PCR; TCRdb lists only in-frame clones, some missing. This table has around 57,000 clones, around four fifths appearing once. The sample consisted of PBMCs, taken around atezolizumab (anti-PD-L1) treatment. The chain carries TRBV19 and TRBJ2-6, with D perhaps TRBD1 (5 bases). The receptor's source is a man between 65 and 85 years old with urothelial cancer. The CDR3 loop is CASRAGANVLTF. The CDR3 DNA sequence: TGTGCCAGCAGGGCTGGGGCCAACGTCCTGACTTTC.